The clone carrying this T cell receptor beta chain has just a few counts. Its antigen is not identified. Clones were read by immunoSEQ multiplex PCR, and TCRdb kept only the in-frame ones, dropping some. Among some 40,000 clones, about 90% were seen once, and the ten largest hold approximately 7.9%. The source of the sample is a study of PD-L1 blockade in urothelial cancer. Regarding the study as a whole: Lower than median blood TCR clonality before treatment predicted better survival.

Documented time point: peripheral blood 6 weeks after treatment start. Germline trimming cut 5 bases from V and 2 bases from J; bases unmatched to any gene: 7. Germline CDR1 reads LNHDA; CDR2 reads SQIVND (reference sequence). The CDR3 consists of 16 residues. The sequences come from PBMCs, collected around atezolizumab (anti-PD-L1) treatment. The rearrangement links TRBV19 to TRBJ1-5; 9 bases are shared with TRBD1. This TCR derives from a man aged 70-80 years with urothelial cancer. The CDR3: CASSAGTGYGNQPQHF. CDR3 in DNA: TGTGCCAGTAGTGCCGGGACAGGGTATGGCAATCAGCCCCAGCATTTT.